This T cell receptor (beta chain) was sequenced for a study of blood T cells in healthy people across ages. The V end was cut by 3 bases, the J end by 0 bases, with 10 bases between. Per germline, CDR1 SEHNR and CDR2 FQNEAQ (reference sequence). The CDR3 sequence is 15 residues long. The authors ran a second PCR of about 7 to 11 cycles using a sample-barcoded 5' primer and a J-beta primer mix. TCRdb itself ran the 5' RACE reads through MiXCR, one entry per CDR3 protein. Of 600,000 to 850,000 distinct CDR3 sequences in the sample, around 25% were seen once. This clonotype was seen a few times. These same data were also listed under a study on T cells of mothers and their children. Per that study: No persistent microchimeric T cell clones were detected.

The source of this sequence is a boy aged 5-17 years in good health. Sample: blood. This chain connects TRBV7-9 to TRBJ2-3, with D unclear. This CDR3 is CASSLKILSTDTQYF. In DNA, the CDR3 is TGTGCCAGCAGCTTGAAAATTCTTAGCACAGATACGCAGTATTTT. Drawing the rest from reference TRBV7-9 and TRBJ2-3, the complete variable domain is DTGVSQNPRHKITKRGQNVTFRCDPISEHNRLYWYRQTLGQGPEFLTYFQNEAQLEKSRLLSDRFSAERPKGSFSTLEIQRTEQGDSAMYLCASSLKILSTDTQYFGPGTRLTVL.